These 23 T cell receptor beta chains originate from one sample sequenced in a study of blood T cells in healthy people across ages (dated by TCRdb to the mid-2010s). The method behind the library was 5' RACE. Sequencing relied on an Illumina HiSeq 2500. A second PCR of about 7 to 12 cycles was run with a J-beta primer mix and a sample-barcoded 5' primer. TCRdb's own reprocessing of the public reads used fastp at Q25 and MiXCR and kept productive beta chains. One record per CDR3 amino acid sequence lists the most common genes and DNA. This sample lists fewer than 1 million distinct CDR3 sequences; approximately 48% were detected once. The top ten hold 15% to 25% of the sample. Sequenced material: blood. These receptors all come from a man in his sixties in good health.

As to this clonotype: Being one base from a much bigger clone, this may be a read error. The chain has TRBV20-1 and TRBJ2-4; a possible D gene is TRBD2 (5 bases). The CDR3 runs to 12 residues. Germline loops: CDR1 DFQATT, CDR2 SNEGSKA (reference sequence). The CDR3: CSARVGENIQHF. In DNA form, the CDR3 reads TGCAGTGCTAGAGTCGGGGAAAACATTCAGCACTTC.

This clonotype was seen a few times. The chain has TRBV7-2 and TRBJ2-5; no clear D. The J call may be in error: the DNA end matches TRBJ2-7 better. CDR3 length equals 15 residues. The germline CDR1 and CDR2 sequences are SGHTA and FQGNSA. CDR3 loop: CASSLGQIGINEQYF. The CDR3 nucleotides read TGTGCCAGCAGCTTAGGGCAGATTGGAATTAACGAGCAGTACTTC.

The J gene is TRBJ1-1, the V gene TRBV2, with a weak D call TRBD1 (5 bases). Germline values: CDR1 SNHLY, CDR2 FYNNEI. The CDR3 loop spans 14 amino acids. V dropped 6 bases and J dropped 3 bases, with 14 bases sitting between them. The CDR3, as DNA: TGTGCCAGCAGCCCAAGGGGAGGGCACACTGAAGCTTTCTTT. Encoded protein: CASSPRGGHTEAFF. Full variable domain (outside the CDR3, taken from reference TRBV2 and TRBJ1-1): EPEVTQTPSHQVTQMGQEVILRCVPISNHLYFYWYRQILGQKVEFLVSFYNNEISEKSEIFDDQFSVERPDGSNFTLKIRSTKLEDSAMYFCASSPRGGHTEAFFGQGTRLTVV.

This clonotype was seen only once. The gene calls are TRBV2 and TRBJ1-1, with D maybe TRBD1 (5 bases). The CDR3 covers 15 residues. V was pared by 2 bases and J by 0 bases, with 10 bases between. The germline CDR1 and CDR2 sequences are SNHLY and FYNNEI. The CDR3 here is CASSEFQGLNTEAFF. CDR3 sequence (DNA): TGTGCCAGCAGTGAATTTCAGGGATTGAACACTGAAGCTTTCTTT.

This chain connects TRBV12-3 or TRBV12-4 to TRBJ2-7; D not certain. The CDR3 totals 13 residues. With 3 bases removed from V and 2 bases from J, the gap between germline ends came to 8 bases. CDR3: CASSFAQAYEQYF. CDR3 bases: TGTGCCAGCAGTTTCGCACAAGCCTACGAGCAGTACTTC.

The rearrangement links TRBV6-2 or TRBV6-3 to TRBJ2-6; D call uncertain. The CDR3 contains 15 residues. CDR1 is MNHEY and CDR2 is SVGEGT in the germline V gene. The V and J ends lost 6 bases and 1 base respectively, with 10 bases between them. CDR3 DNA sequence: TGTGCCAGCAGACACCCGCGTTCTGGGGCCAACGTCCTGACTTTC. Amino acid sequence: CASRHPRSGANVLTF.

CDR3 protein: CASSQDPGGSSPETQYF. CDR3 bases: TGCGCCAGCAGCCAAGATCCTGGGGGCTCTAGCCCAGAGACCCAGTACTTC. J is TRBJ2-5 and V is TRBV4-3; possible D gene TRBD1, 6 bases. The V gene lost 0 bases and the J gene lost 4 bases, with 18 bases spanning the gap. Germline CDR1 LGHNA, CDR2 YSLEER. The CDR3 totals 17 residues.

V and J are TRBV5-1 and TRBJ2-5; weak D call: TRBD1 (7 bases). The germline V gene encodes CDR1 SGHRS and CDR2 YFSETQ. The CDR3 totals 15 residues. Trimming left V 4 bases short and J 3 bases short, with 16 bases between. In DNA form, the CDR3 reads TGCGCCAGCAGCCCGCCAGGGGGGCTGGAAGAGACCCAGTACTTC. This gives the protein CASSPPGGLEETQYF.

The chain couples TRBV7-2 to TRBJ2-5; D is tentatively TRBD1 or TRBD2 (6 bases each). The CDR3 is made up of 13 amino acids. V lost 4 bases, J lost 1 base, and 7 bases lay in between. Germline values: CDR1 SGHTA, CDR2 FQGNSA. The CDR3 region is CASSWGAQETQYF. For the CDR3, the DNA is TGTGCCAGCAGCTGGGGGGCCCAAGAGACCCAGTACTTC.

This sequence joins TRBV5-4 and TRBJ2-7, with 14 bases lining up with TRBD2. The germline gives CDR1 SGHNT, CDR2 YYREEE (reference sequence). The CDR3 covers 16 residues. Trimming removed 0 bases from V and 3 bases from J; junction bases left unmatched: 2. CDR3 loop: CASSLVGTSGGYEQYF. In DNA form, the CDR3 reads TGTGCCAGCAGCTTGGTGGGGACTAGCGGGGGCTACGAGCAGTACTTC.

In this sample, this clonotype turned up a few times. The chain couples TRBV5-6 to TRBJ2-7; 8 bases agree with TRBD2. The trim removed 4 bases at V and 2 bases at J, leaving 5 bases unmatched. Germline V gives CDR1 SGHDT, CDR2 YYEEEE. The CDR3 runs to 14 residues. Here the CDR3 reads CASSPGTSPYEQYF. CDR3 nucleotide sequence: TGTGCCAGCAGCCCTGGGACTAGTCCCTACGAGCAGTACTTC.

This clonotype was seen only a few times. The chain joins TRBV27 to TRBJ2-7; D unclear. Germline V gene sequence: CDR1 MNHEY, CDR2 SMNVEV (reference sequence). The V and J ends lost 5 bases and 0 bases respectively, with 11 bases between them. This CDR3 has 14 amino acids. The CDR3 sequence is CASSPRWGSYEQYF. CDR3 bases: TGTGCCAGCAGTCCACGGTGGGGCTCCTACGAGCAGTACTTC.

This clonotype was detected ten times or more. This sequence joins TRBV20-1 and TRBJ1-2; 7 bases are shared with TRBD1. The CDR3 totals 14 residues. Germline CDR1 DFQATT, CDR2 SNEGSKA (reference sequence). With 6 bases clipped from V and 8 bases from J, the junction kept 15 bases outside the gene matches. The CDR3 region has the DNA TGCAGTGCGAGGTCAGGGACAGACGTTGCGGGCTACACCTTC. This codes for CSARSGTDVAGYTF.

The J gene is TRBJ2-7, the V gene TRBV30; 10 nucleotides match TRBD1. Germline CDR1 reads GTSNPN; CDR2 reads SVGIG (reference sequence). After removal of 5 bases from V and 4 bases from J, the junction contained 5 bases not matched to a gene. This CDR3 comprises 13 residues. CDR3 coding DNA: TGTGCCTGGGCCCGACAGGGGGCATACGAGCAGTACTTC. This encodes CAWARQGAYEQYF.

The chain couples TRBV15 to TRBJ1-4; TRBD1 matches 7 bases. The germline V gene has CDR1 LNHNV and CDR2 YYDKDF (reference sequence). This CDR3 spans 17 amino acids. The trim removed 2 bases at V and 5 bases at J, leaving 11 bases unmatched. CDR3 coding DNA: TGTGCCACCAGCAGACCTCAGGGGGACGAGTTAAATGAAAAACTGTTTTTT. It translates to CATSRPQGDELNEKLFF.

This chain joins TRBV21-1 and TRBJ1-2; the table's D call TRBD1 went unverified against the DNA. TRBV21-1 counts as a pseudogene. This CDR3 has 15 residues. The DNA for the CDR3 is TGTGCCAGCAGTAAGTCGCAGGGGGCGTTTTATGGCTACACCTTC. This codes for CASSKSQGAFYGYTF.

In this sample, this clonotype turned up a few times. The J gene is TRBJ2-5, the V gene TRBV5-1, with TRBD2 identical over 7 bases. The CDR3 is made up of 17 amino acids. The V gene's germline CDR1 is SGHRS and CDR2 YFSETQ. J was trimmed by 5 bases and V by 0 bases; bases with no gene match: 13. CDR3 DNA: TGCGCCAGCAGCTTGGGGGCTAGCGGCCTCCTCTCGGAGACCCAGTACTTC. It specifies CASSLGASGLLSETQYF.

The chain combines TRBV4-3 with TRBJ2-3; D might be TRBD2 (5 bases). CDR1 and CDR2 from the germline V gene are LGHNA and YSLEER. CDR3 length equals 16 residues. Between the trimmed V and J ends, which lost 4 bases and 0 bases, there was a span of 14 bases. The chain's CDR3 is CASSPGGGSSTDTQYF. CDR3 DNA sequence: TGCGCCAGCAGCCCGGGTGGAGGTTCTAGCACAGATACGCAGTATTTT.

This clonotype was seen just once. The V gene is TRBV29-1, the J gene TRBJ2-4; TRBD2 agrees at 9 bases. The trim removed 1 base at V and 14 bases at J, leaving 6 bases unmatched. The germline V gene encodes CDR1 SQVTM and CDR2 ANQGSEA. The CDR3 extends over 12 amino acids. CDR3 sequence reads: CSVEVVGGGEYF. In nucleotides, the CDR3 is TGCAGCGTTGAAGTGGTTGGCGGGGGGGAGTACTTC.

This clonotype has a handful of counts. The chain combines TRBV10-3 with TRBJ2-7, with D possibly TRBD2 on 5 matching bases. The CDR3 extends over 17 amino acids. The V gene lost 2 bases and the J gene lost 0 bases, with 17 bases spanning the gap. Germline V CDR1 and CDR2: ENHRY, SYGVKD. The CDR3 coding sequence is TGTGCCATCAGTGAGCCCCATGTCCGGGGTAGCTCCTACGAGCAGTACTTC. Its protein product is CAISEPHVRGSSYEQYF.

V is TRBV20-1 and J is TRBJ2-7; D perhaps matches TRBD1 (5 bases). Per the germline V gene, CDR1 is DFQATT and CDR2 is SNEGSKA (reference sequence). V lost 5 bases and J 5 bases, leaving 13 bases between the germline ends. The CDR3 is 12 amino acids. CDR3 sequence reads: CSAVPGIHEQYF. CDR3 DNA: TGCAGTGCTGTCCCAGGGATCCACGAGCAGTACTTC.

In this sample, this clonotype turned up a few times. V and J are TRBV6-6 and TRBJ2-4, with D possibly TRBD2 on 7 matching bases. The CDR3 totals 16 residues. CDR1 is MNHNY and CDR2 is SVGAGI in the germline V gene (reference sequence). V lost 0 bases to trimming and J lost 1 base, with 10 bases between them. CDR3 DNA sequence: TGTGCCAGCAGTTACTCGGGGGGGGCTGCCAAAAACATTCAGTACTTC. Amino acid sequence: CASSYSGGAAKNIQYF.

This chain joins TRBV7-9 and TRBJ2-3; D may be TRBD2 (6 bases). The V and J ends lost 2 bases and 0 bases respectively, with 15 bases between them. CDR3 length: 17 residues. The V gene's germline CDR1 is SEHNR and CDR2 FQNEAQ (reference sequence). CDR3 DNA: TGTGCCAGCAGCTTAAAGGCGTCGGGGGTAAGCACAGATACGCAGTATTTT. Protein product: CASSLKASGVSTDTQYF.